The sequence of this T cell receptor (beta chain) was determined in a study of cytomegalovirus exposure and HLA in healthy donors. Study results and caveats: A later analysis, which compared TCR beta chains of equal frequency, found the HLA-associated ones more clonally expanded. A later analysis linked a missense variant in DCLRE1C to the trimming of TCR beta V and J genes.

Concerning this clone: As yet, its antigen is unknown.

Germline assignment: CDR1 MNHEY and CDR2 SMNVEV (reference sequence). The CDR3 loop spans 13 amino acids. The ends lost 4 bases at V and 5 bases at J; junction bases unmatched: 5. Primers: 60 Vbeta forward and 13 Jbeta reverse. TCRdb's copy holds only in-frame clones and misses some; the assay was immunoSEQ multiplex PCR. The repertoire holds about 170,000 clones, with roughly 72% as singletons. The sample comprised PBMCs. The rearrangement links TRBV27 to TRBJ2-7, with 7 bases matching TRBD1. The TCR comes from a woman in her 30s in good health and CMV-seropositive. The CDR3 here is CASSSSQGNEQYF. Here the CDR3 DNA reads TGTGCCAGCAGTTCGTCACAGGGGAACGAGCAGTACTTC.